The 32 T cell receptor beta chains below all came from one sample that was sequenced in a study of OX40 agonist ivuxolimab in advanced cancers. Method: immunoSEQ multiplex PCR; TCRdb's copy keeps in-frame clones and lacks some. The repertoire holds more than 60,000 clones, with more than 90% as singletons. The input for sequencing was CD4+ or CD8+ T cells sorted from blood, taken in a trial of the OX40 agonist ivuxolimab. These receptor sequences come from an adult with an advanced solid tumor such as melanoma, head and neck, liver or kidney cancer.

This sequence joins TRBV28 and TRBJ1-2; D is possibly TRBD1 (5 bases). The CDR3 length is 14 residues. CDR1 is MDHEN and CDR2 is SYDVKM in the germline V gene. Trimming removed 6 bases at V and 4 bases at J, with 15 bases between. Here the CDR3 DNA reads TGTGCCAGCAGGACCGGGACGGCGGTCTATGGCTACACCTTC. This gives the protein CASRTGTAVYGYTF.

The chain recombines TRBV7-9 with TRBJ2-7; perhaps TRBD1 as D (6 bases). The V gene's germline CDR1 is SEHNR and CDR2 FQNEAQ (reference sequence). The CDR3 covers 14 residues. V lost 5 bases, J lost 3 bases, and 14 bases lay in between. CDR3 residues: CASSPRDIFYEQYF. The CDR3 coding sequence is TGTGCCAGCAGCCCCCGGGACATATTCTACGAGCAGTACTTC.

The genes are TRBV2 and TRBJ2-5; D possibly corresponds to TRBD2 (6 bases). V lost 3 bases and J 4 bases, leaving 6 bases between the germline ends. The CDR3 consists of 12 residues. The germline V gene encodes CDR1 SNHLY and CDR2 FYNNEI. CDR3: CASSEGGETQYF. CDR3 nucleotide sequence: TGTGCCAGCAGTGAGGGGGGAGAGACCCAGTACTTC.

This clone was found a few times. CDR3 amino acids: CASSQGWQVGANVLTF. The CDR3 region has the DNA TGCGCCAGCAGCCAAGGGTGGCAAGTTGGGGCCAACGTCCTGACTTTC. The chain couples TRBV4-1 to TRBJ2-6; no clear D. V gave up 1 base and J gave up 3 bases, with 10 bases separating them. Germline CDR1 is MGHRA and CDR2 is YSYEKL. The CDR3 loop spans 16 amino acids.

The rearrangement uses TRBV7-9 and TRBJ2-3, with a tentative D call TRBD1 (6 bases). V was clipped by 5 bases and J by 6 bases, with 15 bases between them. Germline V CDR1 and CDR2: SEHNR, FQNEAQ (reference sequence). The CDR3 has 14 residues. The CDR3 is CASSPDSVPDTQYF. The CDR3 nucleotides read TGTGCCAGCAGCCCGGACAGTGTTCCCGATACGCAGTATTTT.

V gene TRBV5-4 combines with J gene TRBJ2-1; 11 bases map to TRBD2. The CDR3 extends over 15 amino acids. V trimming: 3 bases; J trimming: 3 bases; junction bases outside the gene matches: 2. Per germline, CDR1 SGHNT and CDR2 YYREEE (reference sequence). The CDR3: CASSSGTSGYNEQFF. CDR3 DNA sequence: TGTGCCAGCAGCTCCGGGACTAGCGGCTACAATGAGCAGTTCTTC.

V gene TRBV4-2 combines with J gene TRBJ2-3, with D perhaps being TRBD1 or TRBD2 (5 bases each). V lost 0 bases to trimming and J lost 1 base, with 23 bases between them. This CDR3 is built from 20 residues. CDR1 is LGHNA and CDR2 is YNFKEQ in the germline V gene. CDR3 protein: CASSQDSPGTPRAGTDTQYF. As DNA, the CDR3 is TGTGCCAGCAGCCAAGATAGCCCCGGGACCCCGCGGGCGGGCACAGATACGCAGTATTTT.

The CDR3 region is CASSPRAGAEETQYF. DNA of the CDR3: TGTGCCAGCAGTCCACGAGCGGGAGCCGAGGAGACCCAGTACTTC. The chain employs TRBV6-5 and TRBJ2-5; TRBD2 aligns across 8 bases. Per germline, CDR1 MNHEY and CDR2 SVGAGI. Germline trimming cut 5 bases from V and 5 bases from J; bases unmatched to any gene: 10. The CDR3 runs to 15 residues.

The rearrangement joins TRBV15 to TRBJ1-6, with TRBD1 identical over 8 bases. Looked up from germline, CDR1 is LNHNV and CDR2 is YYDKDF (reference sequence). There are 16 residues in the CDR3. The trim removed 1 base at V and 9 bases at J, leaving 8 bases unmatched. CDR3 nucleotide sequence: TGTGCCACCAGCAGAGGAGTCCAGGGGGCGGGTTCACCCCTCCACTTT. This sequence encodes CATSRGVQGAGSPLHF.

The J gene is TRBJ2-5, the V gene TRBV5-1; either TRBD1 or TRBD2 may fit D (5 bases each). CDR1 and CDR2 from the germline V gene are SGHRS and YFSETQ. The CDR3 extends over 15 amino acids. The V gene lost 0 bases and the J gene lost 2 bases, with 11 bases spanning the gap. The CDR3, as DNA: TGCGCCAGCAGCTTGGCCCGGGGCACTCAAGAGACCCAGTACTTC. Translation: CASSLARGTQETQYF.

A remark on this clone: Additional DNA sequences in this sample encode the identical CDR3. The CDR3 reads CASSLEGNTEAFF. CDR3 nucleotide sequence: TGCGCCAGCAGCTTGGAGGGGAACACTGAAGCTTTCTTT. The V call is TRBV5-1, the J call TRBJ1-1, with D uncertain. CDR1 and CDR2 from the germline V gene are SGHRS and YFSETQ. The CDR3 contains 13 residues. Trimming took 0 bases from V and 1 from J, leaving 4 bases between them.

The chain carries TRBV19 and TRBJ2-3, with D possibly matching TRBD2 (5 bases). The germline gives CDR1 LNHDA, CDR2 SQIVND (reference sequence). The CDR3 runs 14 residues. The V and J ends lost 5 bases and 6 bases respectively, with 15 bases between them. The CDR3 loop is CASSPGGPQDTQYF. DNA for the CDR3: TGTGCCAGTAGTCCAGGAGGCCCTCAGGATACGCAGTATTTT.

The rearrangement joins TRBV6-6 to TRBJ1-5; 7 bases are a match to TRBD1. V lost 2 bases and J lost 2; bases outside the gene matches: 6. The CDR3 length is 16 residues. Germline-derived CDR1 and CDR2 are MNHNY and SVGAGI (reference sequence). CDR3 sequence (DNA): TGTGCCAGCAGTTACCTCGGACAGGTGGGCAATCAGCCCCAGCATTTT. Protein: CASSYLGQVGNQPQHF.

The CDR3 sequence: CASTKSRERGFNEQFF. CDR3 nucleotides: TGTGCCAGCACCAAAAGTCGGGAACGGGGGTTCAATGAGCAGTTCTTC. This chain joins TRBV27 and TRBJ2-1, with TRBD2 as a possible D gene (6 bases). Germline-derived CDR1 and CDR2 are MNHEY and SMNVEV (reference sequence). This CDR3 has 16 amino acids. V gave up 7 bases and J gave up 6 bases, with 22 bases separating them.

The J gene is TRBJ2-2, the V gene TRBV6-4, with TRBD1 as a possible D gene (5 bases). This CDR3 spans 13 amino acids. Germline CDR1 reads MRHNA; CDR2 reads SNTAGT. Trimming removed 3 bases from V and 5 bases from J, with 7 bases in between. CDR3 region: CASSEGVTGELFF. CDR3 nucleotide sequence: TGTGCCAGCAGTGAAGGGGTTACCGGGGAGCTGTTTTTT.

The chain employs TRBV6-5 and TRBJ2-7; the D gene is possibly TRBD2 (5 bases). Germline V gene data show CDR1 as MNHEY and CDR2 as SVGAGI. This CDR3 is built from 12 residues. V was shortened by 6 bases and J by 7 bases, with 13 bases between the two germline ends. The CDR3 sequence is CASSHIGGEQYF. In nucleotides, the CDR3 is TGTGCCAGCAGCCACATCGGAGGAGAGCAGTACTTC.

The chain recombines TRBV30 with TRBJ2-3; D is unclear. There are 12 residues in the CDR3. Trimming removed 2 bases at V and 6 bases at J, with 9 bases between. The germline V gene encodes CDR1 GTSNPN and CDR2 SVGIG (reference sequence). Written as DNA, the CDR3 is TGTGCCTGGAGTTTCAATCAGGATACGCAGTATTTT. Translation gives CAWSFNQDTQYF. Complete variable domain (other parts from reference TRBV30 and TRBJ2-3): SQTIHQWPATLVQPVGSPLSLECTVEGTSNPNLYWYRQAAGRGLQLLFYSVGIGQISSEVPQNLSASRPQDRQFILSSKKLLLSDSGFYLCAWSFNQDTQYFGPGTRLTVL.

The chain combines TRBV5-4 with TRBJ2-1; 14 positions agree with TRBD2. V lost 4 bases, J lost 4 bases, and 4 bases stayed unmatched. This CDR3 region has 16 residues. CDR1 is SGHNT, CDR2 YYREEE, per germline (reference sequence). CDR3 sequence reads: CASSPGLAGVYNEQFF. CDR3 nucleotide sequence: TGTGCCAGCAGCCCGGGACTAGCGGGGGTTTACAATGAGCAGTTCTTC.

The chain joins TRBV30 to TRBJ1-6, with TRBD1 identical over 9 bases. V lost 3 bases to trimming and J lost 10 bases; unmatched junction nucleotides: 13. The CDR3 extends over 16 amino acids. Germline V lookup: CDR1 GTSNPN, CDR2 SVGIG (reference sequence). The CDR3 spells CAWRHRTGELGSPLHF. The CDR3 DNA follows: TGTGCCTGGAGGCATAGGACAGGGGAGTTAGGGTCACCCCTCCACTTT.

The rearrangement links TRBV7-2 to TRBJ2-1; D possibly matches TRBD1 or TRBD2 (5 bases each). This CDR3 is built from 13 residues. V gave up 0 bases and J gave up 9 bases, with 9 bases separating them. Germline V gene lookup returns CDR1 SGHTA and CDR2 FQGNSA. The CDR3 DNA sequence: TGTGCCAGCAGCTTAGCATTTGGGGGTGAGCAGTTCTTC. Its protein is CASSLAFGGEQFF.

The gene calls are TRBV28 and TRBJ1-4, with D perhaps matching TRBD1 (5 bases). Germline CDR1 is MDHEN and CDR2 is SYDVKM. V lost 7 bases to trimming and J lost 2 bases, with 17 bases between them. The CDR3 has 16 residues. CDR3 sequence: CASNPGMSTTNEKLFF. Here the CDR3 DNA reads TGTGCCAGCAATCCAGGGATGTCGACGACTAATGAAAAACTGTTTTTT.

The rearrangement links TRBV7-6 to TRBJ1-4; D is uncertain. Germline V CDR1 and CDR2: SGHVS, FNYEAQ. Trimming pared 1 base from V and 1 base from J, leaving 7 bases between. The CDR3 covers 15 residues. The CDR3 DNA sequence: TGTGCCAGCAGCTTAGGGCGGGGAACTAATGAAAAACTGTTTTTT. This encodes CASSLGRGTNEKLFF.

The chain has TRBV9 and TRBJ1-1, with D maybe TRBD1 (5 bases). Germline V CDR1 and CDR2: SGDLS, YYNGEE. The V and J ends lost 3 bases and 8 bases respectively, with 17 bases between them. The CDR3 runs to 14 residues. The CDR3, as DNA: TGTGCCAGCAGCGCGCGAGGTAAAGGGGAAGAAGCTTTCTTT. Translation gives CASSARGKGEEAFF.

This clone was found a few times. The J gene is TRBJ2-2, the V gene TRBV29-1; D ambiguous. Trimming took 5 bases from V and 0 from J, leaving 1 base between them. The CDR3 length is 11 residues. Germline CDR1 SQVTM, CDR2 ANQGSEA. The CDR3 sequence: CSVTNTGELFF. The CDR3 DNA reads as TGCAGCGTTACGAACACCGGGGAGCTGTTTTTT.

This clone occurred a few times. The chain is built from TRBV7-6 and TRBJ2-1, with unresolved D. V lost 5 bases and J lost 1, with 9 bases in between. The CDR3 is 14 amino acids. Per germline, CDR1 SGHVS and CDR2 FNYEAQ. The CDR3 region is CASSGTLSYNEQFF. The CDR3 DNA follows: TGTGCCAGCAGCGGTACCCTATCCTACAATGAGCAGTTCTTC. The complete variable domain, with remaining parts taken from reference TRBV7-6 and TRBJ2-1, reads GAGVSQSPRYKVTKRGQDVALRCDPISGHVSLYWYRQALGQGPEFLTYFNYEAQQDKSGLPNDRFSAERPEGSISTLTIQRTEQRDSAMYRCASSGTLSYNEQFFGPGTRLTVL.

The CDR3 region has the DNA TGCGCCAGCAGCTTGGTTGGGACTCCCAGGGAGACCCAGTACTTC. Amino acids: CASSLVGTPRETQYF. The chain recombines TRBV5-1 with TRBJ2-5, with D possibly matching TRBD2 (6 bases). V shed 0 bases and J shed 5 bases, with 14 bases lying between them. The CDR3 extends over 15 amino acids. CDR1 and CDR2 from the germline V gene are SGHRS and YFSETQ.

CDR3 sequence: CASSELGFTGELFF. The CDR3 DNA follows: TGTGCCAGCAGTGAGTTGGGGTTCACCGGGGAGCTGTTTTTT. The J gene is TRBJ2-2, the V gene TRBV25-1; D is unresolved. Deletions cut 3 bases from V and 4 bases from J, with 9 bases between. The germline V gene has CDR1 MGHDK and CDR2 SYGVNS. The CDR3 totals 14 residues.

The chain links TRBV5-4 to TRBJ2-3; D is ambiguous. The CDR3 has 14 residues. The germline V gene has CDR1 SGHNT and CDR2 YYREEE (reference sequence). Trimming took 0 bases from V and 0 from J, leaving 5 bases between them. The CDR3 DNA reads TGTGCCAGCAGCTTGGGGCAGAGCACAGATACGCAGTATTTT. Encoded protein: CASSLGQSTDTQYF.

The rearrangement joins TRBV7-9 to TRBJ2-5; the match to TRBD2 covers 11 bases. V lost 4 bases to trimming and J lost 5 bases; unmatched junction nucleotides: 9. The CDR3 is 16 residues long. CDR1 and CDR2 (germline): SEHNR, FQNEAQ (reference sequence). For the CDR3, the DNA is TGTGCCAGCAGCTCGTTAGCGGGAGGGCCAGCGGAGACCCAGTACTTC. It translates to CASSSLAGGPAETQYF.

This chain connects TRBV5-6 to TRBJ2-5; D unclear. The germline CDR1 and CDR2 sequences are SGHDT and YYEEEE. Between the trimmed V and J ends, which lost 3 bases and 1 base, there was a span of 1 base. The CDR3 has 11 amino acids. CDR3 coding DNA: TGTGCCAGCAGCTCCCAAGAGACCCAGTACTTC. Its protein product is CASSSQETQYF.

The chain recombines TRBV12-5 with TRBJ2-2, with 9 bases that match TRBD2. This CDR3 has 19 residues. V shed 6 bases, J shed 3 bases, and the junction held 17 bases outside the gene matches. The germline gives CDR1 LGHNT, CDR2 FRNRAP. The CDR3 DNA sequence: TGTGCTAGTGGCTCAAGGACTTCAGCGGGAGGAAGGTACACCGGGGAGCTGTTTTTT. Translated, it gives CASGSRTSAGGRYTGELFF.

This chain uses TRBV10-1 with TRBJ2-1, with unresolved D. Germline V gene sequence: CDR1 WNHNN, CDR2 SYGVQD (reference sequence). V lost 6 bases and J lost 4, with 7 bases in between. This CDR3 is built from 12 residues. This CDR3 is CASSSNYNEQFF. CDR3 coding DNA: TGCGCCAGCAGCTCTAATTACAATGAGCAGTTCTTC.